The rows below give T cell receptor beta chains drawn from one sample of a study of T cell responses to AZD1222 COVID-19 vaccine. Profiled with immunoSEQ multiplex PCR; TCRdb holds only in-frame clones, not every one. This sample carries around 100,000 clones, around 87% of them seen once, and the ten largest clones take 4% to 4.5%. Specimen: peripheral blood, collected on day 0 of MenACWY control vaccination. These receptors all stem from an adult in good health. Each CDR3 is given with its conserved first and last residue. D genes are given only for firm matches. Not all rows give a size; the values are once, few, many and, for expanded clones, a class.

clone_size,v_call,d_call,j_call,cdr3_aa,cdr3_nt
.,TRBV5-1,TRBD1,TRBJ2-6,CASSLQGATGANVLTF,TGCGCCAGCAGCTTGCAGGGGGCAACTGGGGCCAACGTCCTGACTTTC
.,TRBV24-1,.,TRBJ1-5,CATSDFGGNQPQHF,TGTGCCACCAGTGATTTTGGAGGGAATCAGCCCCAGCATTTT
.,TRBV6-5,.,TRBJ2-5,CASRPYTSGETQYF,TGTGCCAGCAGGCCCTATACCTCCGGGGAGACCCAGTACTTC
.,TRBV6-5,TRBD2,TRBJ2-7,CASRSGLAGNYEQYF,TGTGCCAGCAGATCTGGACTAGCGGGAAACTACGAGCAGTACTTC
.,TRBV30,.,TRBJ2-5,CAWRSGRAETQYF,TGTGCCTGGAGATCAGGGCGCGCGGAGACCCAGTACTTC
once,TRBV11-2,.,TRBJ1-1,CASSLESGVEAFF,TGTGCCAGCAGCTTAGAATCCGGCGTCGAAGCTTTCTTT
.,TRBV28,TRBD1,TRBJ1-2,CASSDRGSGGYTF,TGTGCCAGCAGTGACAGGGGGAGCGGTGGCTACACCTTC
.,TRBV6-5,.,TRBJ1-1,CASTLLGAGNTEAFF,TGTGCCAGCACCTTACTTGGGGCAGGGAACACTGAAGCTTTCTTT
.,TRBV7-8,.,TRBJ1-1,CASSPDKNTEAFF,TGTGCCAGCAGCCCGGACAAGAACACTGAAGCTTTCTTT
.,TRBV29-1,.,TRBJ1-5,CSVSSGGQPQHF,TGCAGCGTCTCCTCTGGGGGTCAGCCCCAGCATTTT
.,TRBV5-5,.,TRBJ2-7,CASSLDLGDLSEQYF,TGTGCCAGCAGCTTGGACTTGGGAGATCTCTCCGAGCAGTACTTC
few,TRBV7-2,.,TRBJ1-1,CASSLGGGGTEAFF,TGTGCCAGCAGCTTAGGAGGAGGGGGCACTGAAGCTTTCTTT
.,TRBV7-9,.,TRBJ1-6,CASGPDRPNSPLHF,TGTGCCAGCGGTCCCGACAGGCCCAATTCACCCCTCCACTTT
.,TRBV21-1,.,TRBJ2-4,CASKAGRQNLAKNIQYF,TGTGCCAGCAAGGCTGGGCGGCAGAACCTAGCCAAAAACATTCAGTACTTC
.,TRBV18,TRBD1,TRBJ1-6,CASSPPGQGGRSPLHF,TGTGCCAGCTCACCACCGGGACAGGGAGGGAGATCACCCCTCCACTTT
.,TRBV28,TRBD1,TRBJ1-4,CASSSGQVGEKLFF,TGTGCCAGCTCATCGGGACAGGTTGGTGAAAAACTGTTTTTT
.,TRBV11-2,.,TRBJ2-7,CASSLEGGWYEQYF,TGTGCCAGCAGCTTAGAGGGGGGTTGGTACGAGCAGTACTTC
once,TRBV15,.,TRBJ1-1,CATTQANLNDRNTEAFF,TGTGCCACCACCCAGGCGAACTTGAATGACCGGAACACTGAAGCTTTCTTT
.,TRBV28,.,TRBJ1-3,CASSLKFGRWAGNTIYF,TGTGCCAGCAGTTTAAAGTTCGGCCGCTGGGCTGGAAACACCATATATTTT
.,TRBV28,TRBD1,TRBJ2-7,CASSLGQGAFYEQYF,TGTGCCAGCAGTTTGGGACAGGGAGCTTTCTACGAGCAGTACTTC
.,TRBV11-2,.,TRBJ2-1,CASSLLRGADEQFF,TGTGCCAGCAGCCTCCTCAGGGGAGCCGATGAGCAGTTCTTC
.,TRBV19,TRBD1,TRBJ1-1,CASTFPRQGGSEAFF,TGTGCCAGTACCTTTCCGAGACAGGGTGGGTCTGAAGCTTTCTTT
.,TRBV12-3/TRBV12-4,.,TRBJ2-7,CASSFLSDEQYF,TGTGCCAGCAGTTTCCTCTCGGACGAGCAGTACTTC
once,TRBV6-5,.,TRBJ1-1,CASRRDTEAFF,TGTGCCAGCAGACGGGACACTGAAGCTTTCTTT
.,TRBV28,.,TRBJ1-5,CASIRGGGNQPQHF,TGTGCCAGCATCCGGGGGGGCGGCAATCAGCCCCAGCATTTT
.,TRBV6-2/TRBV6-3,.,TRBJ2-5,CASSYGTTPRETQYF,TGTGCCAGCAGTTACGGGACGACCCCCCGGGAGACCCAGTACTTC
few,TRBV9,.,TRBJ2-5,CASSASGDPQETQYF,TGTGCCAGCAGCGCCTCAGGGGATCCTCAAGAGACCCAGTACTTC
.,TRBV10-3,.,TRBJ1-2,CAISFREGNNGYTF,TGTGCCATCAGCTTCCGGGAGGGGAACAATGGCTACACCTTC
.,TRBV11-2,.,TRBJ2-7,CASTIGAGGLYEQYF,TGTGCCAGCACGATAGGGGCAGGGGGGCTCTACGAGCAGTACTTC
.,TRBV6-5,TRBD1,TRBJ2-7,CASSFQGAYEQYF,TGTGCCAGCAGTTTTCAGGGGGCTTACGAGCAGTACTTC
.,TRBV19,TRBD1,TRBJ2-5,CASSSGQGPETQYF,TGTGCCAGTAGTAGCGGACAGGGACCGGAGACCCAGTACTTC
.,TRBV6-5,.,TRBJ1-1,CASSENLQGDEAFF,TGTGCCAGCAGCGAGAATCTTCAGGGCGATGAAGCTTTCTTT
.,TRBV30,.,TRBJ1-2,CAWSVAGWHGYTF,TGTGCCTGGAGTGTGGCAGGGTGGCATGGCTACACCTTC
.,TRBV6-1,TRBD1,TRBJ1-4,CASSEGQGAEKLFF,TGTGCCAGCAGTGAGGGACAGGGGGCTGAAAAACTGTTTTTT
.,TRBV5-4,.,TRBJ1-4,CASSPDGPLEKLFF,TGTGCCAGCAGCCCGGACGGTCCGTTAGAAAAACTGTTTTTT
.,TRBV5-5,TRBD2,TRBJ2-2,CASSLLAGGVTGELFF,TGTGCCAGCAGCTTGCTAGCGGGGGGTGTTACCGGGGAGCTGTTTTTT
.,TRBV5-1,TRBD1,TRBJ2-7,CASSFQGASYEQYF,TGCGCCAGCAGCTTCCAGGGGGCCTCCTACGAGCAGTACTTC
.,TRBV6-6,.,TRBJ2-1,CASSYSTRAAYNEQFF,TGTGCCAGCAGTTACTCGACCAGGGCGGCCTACAATGAGCAGTTCTTC
.,TRBV19,TRBD2,TRBJ2-1,CASSIDDVGLAGGRAYNEQFF,TGTGCCAGTAGTATAGATGACGTGGGACTAGCGGGAGGGAGGGCCTACAATGAGCAGTTCTTC
.,TRBV18,.,TRBJ1-2,CASSPQQGSYGYTF,TGTGCCAGCTCACCCCAACAGGGATCCTATGGCTACACCTTC
.,TRBV7-9,TRBD2,TRBJ2-7,CASSLTAGVSYEQYF,TGTGCCAGCAGCTTAACAGCGGGGGTCTCCTACGAGCAGTACTTC
.,TRBV28,.,TRBJ2-7,CASSREGGASYEQYF,TGTGCCAGCAGTAGGGAGGGGGGTGCATCCTACGAGCAGTACTTC
.,TRBV28,TRBD1,TRBJ1-1,CASSSALGTGSNTEAFF,TGTGCCAGCAGTAGCGCCCTCGGGACAGGGTCGAACACTGAAGCTTTCTTT
.,TRBV7-8,.,TRBJ1-5,CASSTWAGALNQPQHF,TGTGCCAGCAGCACGTGGGCAGGGGCACTAAATCAGCCCCAGCATTTT
.,TRBV4-1,.,TRBJ1-3,CASGTGSGNTIYF,TGCGCCAGTGGCACAGGCTCTGGAAACACCATATATTTT
.,TRBV19,TRBD2,TRBJ2-1,CASGGTSGRWHEQFF,TGTGCCAGTGGGGGGACTAGCGGGAGATGGCATGAGCAGTTCTTC
.,TRBV7-9,.,TRBJ2-4,CASSTRTLGAKNIQYF,TGTGCCAGCAGCACGCGGACACTTGGGGCCAAAAACATTCAGTACTTC
few,TRBV4-1,.,TRBJ2-5,CASSQDMDWATLKETQYF,TGCGCCAGCAGCCAAGACATGGATTGGGCTACCCTTAAAGAGACCCAGTACTTC